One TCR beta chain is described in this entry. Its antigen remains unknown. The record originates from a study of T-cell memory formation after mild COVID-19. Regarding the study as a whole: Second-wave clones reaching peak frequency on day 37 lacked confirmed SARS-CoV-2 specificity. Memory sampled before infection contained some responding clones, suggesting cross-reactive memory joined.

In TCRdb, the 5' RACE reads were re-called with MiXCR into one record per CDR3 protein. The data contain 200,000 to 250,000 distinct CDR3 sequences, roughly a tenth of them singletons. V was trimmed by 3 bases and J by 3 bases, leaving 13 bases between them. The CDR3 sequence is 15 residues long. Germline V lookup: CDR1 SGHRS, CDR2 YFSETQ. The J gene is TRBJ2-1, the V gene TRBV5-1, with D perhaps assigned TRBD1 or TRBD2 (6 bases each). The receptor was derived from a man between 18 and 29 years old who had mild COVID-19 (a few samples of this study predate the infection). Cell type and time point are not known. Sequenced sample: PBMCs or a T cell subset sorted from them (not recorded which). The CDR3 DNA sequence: TGCGCCAGCAGCTCGGGGGCAGGGGACTACAATGAGCAGTTCTTC. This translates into CASSSGAGDYNEQFF.